A selection of T cell receptor beta chains follows, all from one sample in a study of blood T cell repertoires in COVID-19. Assay: immunoSEQ multiplex PCR; the TCRdb copy retains only in-frame clones and omits some. The sample has tens of thousands of clones; about four fifths are singletons. The specimen was peripheral blood. The receptors were gathered from a woman older than 75 with acute or convalescent COVID-19. CDR3s include the opening cysteine and the closing phenylalanine or tryptophan. A D gene is named only where the DNA matches it firmly. Clone size is given for some rows only: seen once, a few or many times, or a class if the clone is expanded.

J gene: TRBJ2-3
D gene: NA
V gene: TRBV19
clone size: NA
CDR3 protein: CASSRRDEGQDTQYF
CDR3 DNA: TGTGCCAGTTCCCGGCGGGACGAAGGACAAGATACGCAGTATTTT

J gene: TRBJ2-2
D gene: NA
V gene: TRBV11-2
clone size: NA
CDR3 protein: CASSLGRRSNTGELFF
CDR3 DNA: TGTGCCAGCAGCTTAGGGCGGCGGTCGAACACCGGGGAGCTGTTTTTT

J gene: TRBJ1-1
D gene: NA
V gene: TRBV7-9
clone size: NA
CDR3 protein: CASSLERFYTEAFF
CDR3 DNA: TGTGCCAGCAGCTTAGAACGGTTCTACACTGAAGCTTTCTTT

J gene: TRBJ2-7
D gene: NA
V gene: TRBV6-5
clone size: NA
CDR3 protein: CASSYLAVRPNEQYF
CDR3 DNA: TGTGCCAGCAGTTACTTGGCTGTGAGGCCCAACGAGCAGTACTTC

J gene: TRBJ1-1
D gene: TRBD1
V gene: TRBV28
clone size: NA
CDR3 protein: CASSSGTGYTEAFF
CDR3 DNA: TGTGCCAGCAGTTCCGGGACAGGGTACACTGAAGCTTTCTTT

J gene: TRBJ2-5
D gene: NA
V gene: TRBV19
clone size: NA
CDR3 protein: CASSFIWTSQETQYF
CDR3 DNA: TGTGCCAGTAGCTTTATTTGGACAAGCCAAGAGACCCAGTACTTC

J gene: TRBJ1-2
D gene: NA
V gene: TRBV28
clone size: NA
CDR3 protein: CASSLWQGRGYTF
CDR3 DNA: TGTGCCAGCAGTTTATGGCAGGGCCGTGGCTACACCTTC

J gene: TRBJ2-5
D gene: TRBD1
V gene: TRBV7-2
clone size: NA
CDR3 protein: CASSFDRGERETQYF
CDR3 DNA: TGTGCCAGCAGCTTCGACAGGGGGGAAAGAGAGACCCAGTACTTC

J gene: TRBJ2-5
D gene: NA
V gene: TRBV7-2
clone size: NA
CDR3 protein: CASSLGASGSQETQYF
CDR3 DNA: TGTGCCAGCAGCTTAGGGGCGAGCGGGTCACAAGAGACCCAGTACTTC

J gene: TRBJ2-1
D gene: TRBD2
V gene: TRBV28
clone size: NA
CDR3 protein: CASSLGPRALAGRYNEQFF
CDR3 DNA: TGTGCCAGCAGTTTAGGCCCCCGAGCACTAGCGGGGCGGTACAATGAGCAGTTCTTC

J gene: TRBJ1-3
D gene: NA
V gene: TRBV9
clone size: NA
CDR3 protein: CASSVEGLAGRNTIYF
CDR3 DNA: TGTGCCAGCAGCGTAGAGGGACTAGCGGGCCGAAACACCATATATTTT

J gene: TRBJ1-4
D gene: NA
V gene: TRBV6-6
clone size: NA
CDR3 protein: CASRIGGTNEKLFF
CDR3 DNA: TGTGCCAGCAGGATAGGGGGAACTAATGAAAAACTGTTTTTT

J gene: TRBJ2-3
D gene: TRBD2
V gene: TRBV11-3
clone size: NA
CDR3 protein: CASSPSGDTDTQYF
CDR3 DNA: TGTGCCAGCAGCCCAAGCGGGGACACAGATACGCAGTATTTT

J gene: TRBJ1-4
D gene: TRBD1
V gene: TRBV24-1
clone size: NA
CDR3 protein: CATSDRGVEKLFF
CDR3 DNA: TGTGCCACCAGTGACAGGGGGGTCGAAAAACTGTTTTTT

J gene: TRBJ2-7
D gene: TRBD2
V gene: TRBV6-6
clone size: NA
CDR3 protein: CASSPAVGSGGAKEQYF
CDR3 DNA: TGTGCCAGCAGTCCCGCCGTTGGTAGCGGGGGGGCGAAAGAGCAGTACTTC

J gene: TRBJ2-3
D gene: TRBD1
V gene: TRBV6-2/TRBV6-3
clone size: NA
CDR3 protein: CASSYWQGARDTQYF
CDR3 DNA: TGTGCCAGCAGTTACTGGCAGGGGGCCAGAGATACGCAGTATTTT

J gene: TRBJ1-6
D gene: NA
V gene: TRBV27
clone size: NA
CDR3 protein: CASSYRGKNSPLHF
CDR3 DNA: TGTGCCAGCAGTTATAGGGGCAAAAATTCACCCCTCCACTTT

J gene: TRBJ1-2
D gene: NA
V gene: TRBV29-1
clone size: NA
CDR3 protein: CSVDPGYGYTF
CDR3 DNA: TGCAGCGTTGACCCAGGGTATGGCTACACCTTC

J gene: TRBJ2-1
D gene: TRBD2
V gene: TRBV18
clone size: NA
CDR3 protein: CASSPLAGAGLYNEQFF
CDR3 DNA: TGTGCCAGCTCACCCCTAGCGGGGGCTGGGTTGTACAATGAGCAGTTCTTC

J gene: TRBJ2-3
D gene: TRBD2
V gene: TRBV5-1
clone size: NA
CDR3 protein: CASSKGLAGKTSTDTQYF
CDR3 DNA: TGCGCCAGCAGCAAAGGACTAGCGGGAAAGACTAGCACAGATACGCAGTATTTT

J gene: TRBJ2-7
D gene: TRBD1
V gene: TRBV12-3/TRBV12-4
clone size: NA
CDR3 protein: CASSVSGGYEQYF
CDR3 DNA: TGTGCCAGCAGTGTATCAGGGGGCTACGAGCAGTACTTC

J gene: TRBJ2-5
D gene: TRBD1
V gene: TRBV7-2
clone size: NA
CDR3 protein: CASSPTGTVGKETQYF
CDR3 DNA: TGTGCCAGCAGCCCAACTGGGACAGTAGGGAAAGAGACCCAGTACTTC

J gene: TRBJ1-5
D gene: NA
V gene: TRBV5-8
clone size: NA
CDR3 protein: CASSLRFSGDQPQHF
CDR3 DNA: TGTGCCAGCAGCTTGCGGTTTTCAGGGGATCAGCCCCAGCATTTT

J gene: TRBJ1-4
D gene: NA
V gene: TRBV29-1
clone size: few
CDR3 protein: CSVQDNEKLFF
CDR3 DNA: TGCAGCGTCCAGGATAATGAAAAACTGTTTTTT

J gene: TRBJ1-2
D gene: NA
V gene: TRBV5-5
clone size: NA
CDR3 protein: CASSTRRGGPILYGYTF
CDR3 DNA: TGTGCCAGCAGCACCCGGAGGGGGGGCCCGATACTTTATGGCTACACCTTC

J gene: TRBJ2-4
D gene: NA
V gene: TRBV30
clone size: NA
CDR3 protein: CAWSGGGGDIQYF
CDR3 DNA: TGTGCCTGGAGTGGTGGTGGTGGAGACATTCAGTACTTC

J gene: TRBJ2-2
D gene: NA
V gene: TRBV30
clone size: once
CDR3 protein: CAWTYNTGELFF
CDR3 DNA: TGTGCCTGGACTTATAACACCGGGGAGCTGTTTTTT

J gene: TRBJ2-7
D gene: NA
V gene: TRBV19
clone size: NA
CDR3 protein: CASSMLSSYEQYF
CDR3 DNA: TGTGCCAGTAGTATGCTCAGCTCCTACGAGCAGTACTTC

J gene: TRBJ2-3
D gene: NA
V gene: TRBV5-1
clone size: NA
CDR3 protein: CASRIGSTDTQYF
CDR3 DNA: TGCGCCAGCAGGATCGGTAGCACAGATACGCAGTATTTT

J gene: TRBJ2-7
D gene: TRBD1
V gene: TRBV18
clone size: NA
CDR3 protein: CASSPRLGQGYEQYF
CDR3 DNA: TGTGCCAGCTCACCCCGACTGGGACAGGGGTACGAGCAGTACTTC

J gene: TRBJ1-5
D gene: TRBD1
V gene: TRBV6-2/TRBV6-3
clone size: NA
CDR3 protein: CASSGQGLSNQPQHF
CDR3 DNA: TGTGCCAGCAGCGGACAGGGGCTGAGCAATCAGCCCCAGCATTTT

J gene: TRBJ2-1
D gene: TRBD2
V gene: TRBV5-1
clone size: NA
CDR3 protein: CASSTLAGRDNEQFF
CDR3 DNA: TGCGCCAGCAGCACGTTAGCGGGGCGCGACAATGAGCAGTTCTTC

J gene: TRBJ2-7
D gene: TRBD1
V gene: TRBV10-1
clone size: NA
CDR3 protein: CASSESRTGGYEQYF
CDR3 DNA: TGCGCCAGCAGTGAGTCTCGGACAGGGGGCTACGAGCAGTACTTC

J gene: TRBJ2-3
D gene: TRBD2
V gene: TRBV11-1
clone size: NA
CDR3 protein: CASSSIAGGDTQYF
CDR3 DNA: TGTGCCAGCAGCTCAATAGCGGGGGGAGATACGCAGTATTTT

J gene: TRBJ1-2
D gene: NA
V gene: TRBV7-2
clone size: NA
CDR3 protein: CASTVRLGQDYGYTF
CDR3 DNA: TGTGCCAGCACGGTTCGTTTGGGGCAAGACTATGGCTACACCTTC

J gene: TRBJ2-5
D gene: TRBD1
V gene: TRBV7-7
clone size: NA
CDR3 protein: CASSLDHTGGGETQYF
CDR3 DNA: TGTGCTAGCAGCTTAGACCACACAGGGGGCGGGGAGACCCAGTACTTC

J gene: TRBJ1-5
D gene: NA
V gene: TRBV21-1
clone size: few
CDR3 protein: CASSGRTGGNQPQHF
CDR3 DNA: TGTGCCAGCAGCGGACGGACAGGGGGCAATCAGCCCCAGCATTTT

J gene: TRBJ1-1
D gene: TRBD1
V gene: TRBV6-5
clone size: NA
CDR3 protein: CASRKQGGRTEAFF
CDR3 DNA: TGTGCCAGCAGAAAACAGGGGGGCCGAACTGAAGCTTTCTTT

J gene: TRBJ2-1
D gene: NA
V gene: TRBV2
clone size: NA
CDR3 protein: CASSEGRAVDEQFF
CDR3 DNA: TGTGCCAGCAGTGAGGGGAGAGCGGTCGACGAGCAGTTCTTC

J gene: TRBJ2-1
D gene: NA
V gene: TRBV27
clone size: NA
CDR3 protein: CASSLLARNEQFF
CDR3 DNA: TGTGCCAGCAGTTTACTAGCGAGGAATGAGCAGTTCTTC

J gene: TRBJ2-3
D gene: TRBD2
V gene: TRBV13
clone size: NA
CDR3 protein: CASSPYGLAGDTDTQYF
CDR3 DNA: TGTGCCAGCAGCCCATACGGACTAGCGGGGGACACAGATACGCAGTATTTT

J gene: TRBJ2-1
D gene: TRBD2
V gene: TRBV7-2
clone size: NA
CDR3 protein: CASSLRRGVYNEQFF
CDR3 DNA: TGTGCCAGCAGCTTACGGCGGGGGGTCTACAATGAGCAGTTCTTC

J gene: TRBJ1-1
D gene: TRBD1
V gene: TRBV5-1
clone size: NA
CDR3 protein: CASSLGQGGEAFF
CDR3 DNA: TGCGCCAGCAGCTTGGGGCAGGGGGGCGAAGCTTTCTTT

J gene: TRBJ2-1
D gene: NA
V gene: TRBV7-3
clone size: NA
CDR3 protein: CASSLSRLSSYNEQFF
CDR3 DNA: TGTGCCAGCAGCTTAAGTCGCCTTAGCTCCTACAATGAGCAGTTCTTC

J gene: TRBJ1-6
D gene: NA
V gene: TRBV2
clone size: NA
CDR3 protein: CASSEKAGNNSPLHF
CDR3 DNA: TGTGCCAGCAGTGAAAAGGCAGGGAATAATTCACCCCTCCACTTT

J gene: TRBJ2-7
D gene: NA
V gene: TRBV28
clone size: NA
CDR3 protein: CASSLDFSSYEQYF
CDR3 DNA: TGTGCCAGCAGCTTGGACTTCAGCTCCTACGAGCAGTACTTC

J gene: TRBJ2-7
D gene: NA
V gene: TRBV4-2
clone size: NA
CDR3 protein: CASSIASRESEQYF
CDR3 DNA: TGTGCCAGCAGCATAGCGTCCCGGGAAAGCGAGCAGTACTTC

J gene: TRBJ1-5
D gene: TRBD1
V gene: TRBV28
clone size: NA
CDR3 protein: CASMRAGGGNQPQHF
CDR3 DNA: TGTGCCAGCATGCGGGCAGGGGGAGGCAATCAGCCCCAGCATTTT

J gene: TRBJ2-5
D gene: NA
V gene: TRBV18
clone size: NA
CDR3 protein: CASSLSFQETQYF
CDR3 DNA: TGTGCCAGCTCACTATCCTTCCAAGAGACCCAGTACTTC

J gene: TRBJ2-5
D gene: NA
V gene: TRBV7-2
clone size: NA
CDR3 protein: CASSYGGGGKETQYF
CDR3 DNA: TGTGCCAGCAGCTATGGGGGCGGAGGTAAAGAGACCCAGTACTTC

J gene: TRBJ1-1
D gene: TRBD1
V gene: TRBV3-1/TRBV3-2
clone size: NA
CDR3 protein: CASSQVRTGNTEAFF
CDR3 DNA: TGTGCCAGCAGCCAAGTAAGGACAGGGAACACTGAAGCTTTCTTT

J gene: TRBJ2-7
D gene: NA
V gene: TRBV4-2
clone size: once
CDR3 protein: CASNSPDRLTYEQYF
CDR3 DNA: TGTGCCAGCAACTCTCCCGACAGGCTGACCTACGAGCAGTACTTC

J gene: TRBJ1-1
D gene: NA
V gene: TRBV29-1
clone size: NA
CDR3 protein: CSVVRSLGNTEAFF
CDR3 DNA: TGCAGCGTTGTGCGGTCATTGGGGAACACTGAAGCTTTCTTT

J gene: TRBJ1-2
D gene: NA
V gene: TRBV25-1
clone size: NA
CDR3 protein: CASSEYNGGYTF
CDR3 DNA: TGTGCCAGCAGTGAATATAACGGTGGCTACACCTTC

J gene: TRBJ1-6
D gene: NA
V gene: TRBV6-5
clone size: NA
CDR3 protein: CASSYGLGYNSPLHF
CDR3 DNA: TGTGCCAGCAGTTACGGTCTCGGCTATAATTCACCCCTCCACTTT

J gene: TRBJ1-2
D gene: NA
V gene: TRBV19
clone size: NA
CDR3 protein: CASSIVQGGYTF
CDR3 DNA: TGTGCCAGTAGTATAGTGCAGGGCGGCTACACCTTC